A selection of T cell receptor beta chains follows, all from one sample in a study of blood T cell repertoires in COVID-19. Libraries were prepared by immunoSEQ multiplex PCR; TCRdb keeps only in-frame clonotypes and omits some of them. The sample lists about 110,000 clones; around nine tenths were seen once. The source material was peripheral blood. The source of these receptors is a woman aged 70-85 years who had recovered from COVID-19. Both conserved end residues are part of each CDR3. The D gene is left open where the match is weak. Only some rows state a clone size, as once, few, many or a class for expanded clones.

d_gene: -; abundance: -; j_gene: TRBJ1-5; v_gene: TRBV19; CDR3nt: TGTGCCAGCCATGACCATTCGAGGAGAAGCAATCAGCCCCAGCATTTT; CDR3aa: CASHDHSRRSNQPQHF
d_gene: -; abundance: -; j_gene: TRBJ2-3; v_gene: TRBV7-2; CDR3nt: TGTGCCAGCAGCTTAGGGCTCGGGACACGTACGCAGTATTTT; CDR3aa: CASSLGLGTRTQYF
d_gene: TRBD1; abundance: -; j_gene: TRBJ2-7; v_gene: TRBV5-4; CDR3nt: TGTGCCAGCAGCTCGTACCACAGGGGGACCTACGAGCAGTACTTC; CDR3aa: CASSSYHRGTYEQYF
d_gene: TRBD1; abundance: -; j_gene: TRBJ1-2; v_gene: TRBV19; CDR3nt: TGTGCCAGTAAGGGACAGCCGTTAGGCTACACCTTC; CDR3aa: CASKGQPLGYTF
d_gene: -; abundance: -; j_gene: TRBJ2-1; v_gene: TRBV7-2; CDR3nt: TGTGCCAGCAGCCCTCAGCGAAGCGATGGCGGTGAGCAGTTCTTC; CDR3aa: CASSPQRSDGGEQFF
d_gene: TRBD1; abundance: -; j_gene: TRBJ1-6; v_gene: TRBV6-5; CDR3nt: TGTGCCAGCAGTTACTACAGGGGGCGGAATTCACCCCTCCACTTT; CDR3aa: CASSYYRGRNSPLHF
d_gene: -; abundance: -; j_gene: TRBJ1-6; v_gene: TRBV5-6; CDR3nt: TGTGCCAGCAGCTCACCCGGAGGGTCCAATTCACCCCTCCACTTT; CDR3aa: CASSSPGGSNSPLHF
d_gene: -; abundance: -; j_gene: TRBJ1-2; v_gene: TRBV7-2; CDR3nt: TGTGCCAGCAGCTTAGCCGGGTCGGGCTACACCTTC; CDR3aa: CASSLAGSGYTF
d_gene: -; abundance: -; j_gene: TRBJ2-2; v_gene: TRBV12-3/TRBV12-4; CDR3nt: TGTGCCAGCAGTCCCGTTATTGGGGAGCTGTTTTTT; CDR3aa: CASSPVIGELFF
d_gene: -; abundance: -; j_gene: TRBJ1-5; v_gene: TRBV19; CDR3nt: TGTGCCAGTAGTATACTACAGGGTATCCAGCCCCAGCATTTT; CDR3aa: CASSILQGIQPQHF
d_gene: TRBD1; abundance: -; j_gene: TRBJ1-2; v_gene: TRBV28; CDR3nt: TGTGCCAGCAGTTCCCCCTCGTGGACAGGCTATGGCTACACCTTC; CDR3aa: CASSSPSWTGYGYTF
d_gene: -; abundance: -; j_gene: TRBJ1-6; v_gene: TRBV7-9; CDR3nt: TGTGCCAGCAGTTCCCAGGCCGGGGGGGTTCCACCCCTCCACTTT; CDR3aa: CASSSQAGGVPPLHF
d_gene: TRBD1; abundance: -; j_gene: TRBJ2-3; v_gene: TRBV7-9; CDR3nt: TGTGCCAGCAGCCCAAGGACAGGGGTCACAGATACGCAGTATTTT; CDR3aa: CASSPRTGVTDTQYF
d_gene: -; abundance: -; j_gene: TRBJ1-1; v_gene: TRBV5-1; CDR3nt: TGCGCCAGCAGCCCAGACAGAAACGGGAACACTGAAGCTTTCTTT; CDR3aa: CASSPDRNGNTEAFF
d_gene: -; abundance: -; j_gene: TRBJ2-5; v_gene: TRBV3-1/TRBV3-2; CDR3nt: TGTGCCAGCAGCCGCTCCAGGGAGACCCAGTACTTC; CDR3aa: CASSRSRETQYF
d_gene: TRBD1; abundance: -; j_gene: TRBJ1-1; v_gene: TRBV28; CDR3nt: TGTGCCAGCAGTCGGACAGGGACGAACACTGAAGCTTTCTTT; CDR3aa: CASSRTGTNTEAFF
d_gene: -; abundance: -; j_gene: TRBJ2-7; v_gene: TRBV7-9; CDR3nt: TGTGCCAGCAGCTTAGGGTACGGAGACTACGAGCAGTACTTC; CDR3aa: CASSLGYGDYEQYF
d_gene: -; abundance: -; j_gene: TRBJ1-4; v_gene: TRBV4-2; CDR3nt: TGTGCCAGCAGCCATCCAGGGGAATGGGAAAAACTGTTTTTT; CDR3aa: CASSHPGEWEKLFF
d_gene: TRBD2; abundance: -; j_gene: TRBJ2-7; v_gene: TRBV6-5; CDR3nt: TGTGCCAGCGGGACTAGCGGGCAAGCCTACGAGCAGTACTTC; CDR3aa: CASGTSGQAYEQYF
d_gene: -; abundance: many; j_gene: TRBJ2-1; v_gene: TRBV6-5; CDR3nt: TGTGCCAGCAGTCAATACGGGAGCTCCTACAATGAGCAGTTCTTC; CDR3aa: CASSQYGSSYNEQFF
d_gene: TRBD1; abundance: -; j_gene: TRBJ1-2; v_gene: TRBV6-6; CDR3nt: TGTGCCAGCAGTCTACGACAGGGGATATATGGCTACACCTTC; CDR3aa: CASSLRQGIYGYTF
d_gene: TRBD2; abundance: -; j_gene: TRBJ2-5; v_gene: TRBV7-3; CDR3nt: TGTGCCAGCAGCCGGCGGGGGGCCGGGGAGACCCAGTACTTC; CDR3aa: CASSRRGAGETQYF
d_gene: -; abundance: -; j_gene: TRBJ2-5; v_gene: TRBV30; CDR3nt: TGTGCCTGGAGTGTACGGGGAGGGGGAGAGACCCAGTACTTC; CDR3aa: CAWSVRGGGETQYF
d_gene: -; abundance: -; j_gene: TRBJ2-5; v_gene: TRBV7-8; CDR3nt: TGTGCCAGCAGCTCCGTCAGGGCCCAGACCCAGTACTTC; CDR3aa: CASSSVRAQTQYF
d_gene: -; abundance: -; j_gene: TRBJ1-1; v_gene: TRBV11-3; CDR3nt: TGTGCCAGCAGCTTGGAGGGGAACACTGAAGCTTTCTTT; CDR3aa: CASSLEGNTEAFF
d_gene: -; abundance: -; j_gene: TRBJ2-7; v_gene: TRBV6-5; CDR3nt: TGTGCCAGCAGTTACGGGGGGGCTGTGGTCCACGAGCAGTACTTC; CDR3aa: CASSYGGAVVHEQYF
d_gene: TRBD1; abundance: -; j_gene: TRBJ2-6; v_gene: TRBV19; CDR3nt: TGTGCCAGTAGTACCCGGGGACAGCCAAGGGGGGCCAACGTCCTGACTTTC; CDR3aa: CASSTRGQPRGANVLTF
d_gene: TRBD1; abundance: -; j_gene: TRBJ2-1; v_gene: TRBV6-1; CDR3nt: TGTGCCAGCAGTGAAACAGGGGAGGAGCAGTTCTTC; CDR3aa: CASSETGEEQFF
d_gene: -; abundance: -; j_gene: TRBJ1-3; v_gene: TRBV28; CDR3nt: TGTGCCAGCAGTTTAAGACTGACAGCGGGAAACACCATATATTTT; CDR3aa: CASSLRLTAGNTIYF
d_gene: TRBD1; abundance: -; j_gene: TRBJ1-4; v_gene: TRBV9; CDR3nt: TGTGCCAGCAGAAAATCCGGGACAGGGCCTGAAAAACTGTTTTTT; CDR3aa: CASRKSGTGPEKLFF
d_gene: TRBD1; abundance: -; j_gene: TRBJ1-5; v_gene: TRBV15; CDR3nt: TGTGCCACCAGCAGAGATGGGACAGATTATCAGCCCCAGCATTTT; CDR3aa: CATSRDGTDYQPQHF
d_gene: TRBD1; abundance: -; j_gene: TRBJ2-1; v_gene: TRBV7-8; CDR3nt: TGTGCCAGCAGCCGAAGCCGAAGACACCTCCAGGACAGGGGTTCGGCTAGTTCCTACAATGAGCAGTTCTTC; CDR3aa: CASSRSRRHLQDRGSASSYNEQFF
d_gene: TRBD1; abundance: -; j_gene: TRBJ2-7; v_gene: TRBV30; CDR3nt: TGTGCCTACGCCGGGACAGGGGGCTTGAGCGAGCAGTACTTC; CDR3aa: CAYAGTGGLSEQYF
d_gene: TRBD1; abundance: few; j_gene: TRBJ1-5; v_gene: TRBV4-2; CDR3nt: TGTGCCAGCAGCTCAACAGGGGGCGATCAGCCCCAGCATTTT; CDR3aa: CASSSTGGDQPQHF
d_gene: -; abundance: -; j_gene: TRBJ2-1; v_gene: TRBV5-6; CDR3nt: TGTGCCAGCAGCTTTACCCGATCGAGGCGGGGTCCCTACAATGAGCAGTTCTTC; CDR3aa: CASSFTRSRRGPYNEQFF
d_gene: -; abundance: -; j_gene: TRBJ2-7; v_gene: TRBV6-5; CDR3nt: TGTGCCAGCAGCCCCGGGACTTCCTCCTACGAGCAGTACTTC; CDR3aa: CASSPGTSSYEQYF
d_gene: -; abundance: -; j_gene: TRBJ1-4; v_gene: TRBV14; CDR3nt: TGTGCCAGCAGATTTGGGCTAAATGAAAAACTGTTTTTT; CDR3aa: CASRFGLNEKLFF
d_gene: TRBD2; abundance: -; j_gene: TRBJ2-7; v_gene: TRBV5-4; CDR3nt: TGTGCCAGCAGCTTGCTCCTTCGGGCTAGCGGGGCTTACGGAGAGCAGTACTTC; CDR3aa: CASSLLLRASGAYGEQYF
d_gene: -; abundance: once; j_gene: TRBJ1-1; v_gene: TRBV19; CDR3nt: TGTGCCAGTAGTATTGGGCAGGGAAGAGCTTTCTTT; CDR3aa: CASSIGQGRAFF
d_gene: TRBD2; abundance: -; j_gene: TRBJ2-1; v_gene: TRBV24-1; CDR3nt: TGTGCCACCAGGGGGGGGACCTACAATGAGCAGTTCTTC; CDR3aa: CATRGGTYNEQFF
d_gene: -; abundance: -; j_gene: TRBJ2-7; v_gene: TRBV12-3/TRBV12-4; CDR3nt: TGTGCCAGCAGTATCCAGGATAGCGAGCAGTACTTC; CDR3aa: CASSIQDSEQYF
d_gene: TRBD1; abundance: once; j_gene: TRBJ2-2; v_gene: TRBV4-3; CDR3nt: TGCGCCAGCAGCCAAGGGACAGGGAGAACCGGGGAGCTGTTTTTT; CDR3aa: CASSQGTGRTGELFF
d_gene: TRBD1; abundance: few; j_gene: TRBJ1-2; v_gene: TRBV18; CDR3nt: TGTGCCAGCTCAGTGGCGGGACAGTCCTTCTATGGCTACACCTTC; CDR3aa: CASSVAGQSFYGYTF
d_gene: TRBD1; abundance: -; j_gene: TRBJ2-7; v_gene: TRBV10-3; CDR3nt: TGTGCCATCAGTGATTTCGCGACAGGGGCCTACGAGCAGTACTTC; CDR3aa: CAISDFATGAYEQYF
d_gene: -; abundance: -; j_gene: TRBJ1-1; v_gene: TRBV2; CDR3nt: TGTGCCAGCAGTGATGATGGAGCAATAGCTTTCTTT; CDR3aa: CASSDDGAIAFF
d_gene: -; abundance: once; j_gene: TRBJ2-7; v_gene: TRBV7-9; CDR3nt: TGTGCCACCAGGTCGTCCTCCTACGAGCAGTACTTC; CDR3aa: CATRSSSYEQYF
d_gene: -; abundance: once; j_gene: TRBJ1-1; v_gene: TRBV18; CDR3nt: TGTGCCAGCTCACCACCTAGTCGGGGGGGCACTGAAGCTTTCTTT; CDR3aa: CASSPPSRGGTEAFF
d_gene: TRBD2; abundance: -; j_gene: TRBJ2-7; v_gene: TRBV25-1; CDR3nt: TGTGCCAGCCAAACTAGGACTAGCAACGAGCAGTACTTC; CDR3aa: CASQTRTSNEQYF
d_gene: -; abundance: -; j_gene: TRBJ1-3; v_gene: TRBV27; CDR3nt: TGTGCCAGCAGTTTGCAAGGGGCTGGCGGAAACACCATATATTTT; CDR3aa: CASSLQGAGGNTIYF
d_gene: -; abundance: once; j_gene: TRBJ2-2; v_gene: TRBV28; CDR3nt: TGTGCCAGCAGTTATGGGGGGGCGGCCGGGGAGCTGTTTTTT; CDR3aa: CASSYGGAAGELFF
d_gene: TRBD1; abundance: -; j_gene: TRBJ1-4; v_gene: TRBV18; CDR3nt: TGTGCCAGCTCACCGGGACAGCCAACCGAAAAACTGTTTTTT; CDR3aa: CASSPGQPTEKLFF
d_gene: -; abundance: -; j_gene: TRBJ2-2; v_gene: TRBV28; CDR3nt: TGTGCCAGCAGTTTTCGACCAGGCACGAACACCGGGGAGCTGTTTTTT; CDR3aa: CASSFRPGTNTGELFF
d_gene: -; abundance: -; j_gene: TRBJ2-6; v_gene: TRBV4-3; CDR3nt: TGCGCCAGCAGCACTAGAGGGTCTGGGGCCAACGTCCTGACTTTC; CDR3aa: CASSTRGSGANVLTF